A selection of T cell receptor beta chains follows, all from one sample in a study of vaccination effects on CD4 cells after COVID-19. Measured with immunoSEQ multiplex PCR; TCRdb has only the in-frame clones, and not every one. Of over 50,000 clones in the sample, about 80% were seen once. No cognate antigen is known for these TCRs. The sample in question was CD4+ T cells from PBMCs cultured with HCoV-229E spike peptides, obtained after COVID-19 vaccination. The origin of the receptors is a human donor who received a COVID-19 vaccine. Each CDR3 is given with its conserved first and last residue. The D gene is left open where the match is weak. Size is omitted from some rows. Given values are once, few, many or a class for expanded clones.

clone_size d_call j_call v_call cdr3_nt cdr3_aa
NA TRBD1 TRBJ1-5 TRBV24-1 TGTGCCACCAGTGAACAGGGGAGAGGGCATCAGCCCCAGCATTTT CATSEQGRGHQPQHF
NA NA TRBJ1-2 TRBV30 TGTGCCTGGAGTGTATCGGACCGCACGTTCGCAGGCTACACCTTC CAWSVSDRTFAGYTF
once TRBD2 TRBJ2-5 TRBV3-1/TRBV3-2 TGTGCCAGCAGCCTACACTGGACTAGCGGGGGGGCCGAAGAGACCCAGTACTTC CASSLHWTSGGAEETQYF
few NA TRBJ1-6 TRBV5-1 TGCGCCAGCAGCTTGGTGGGCAGCTCCTATAATTCACCCCTCCACTTT CASSLVGSSYNSPLHF
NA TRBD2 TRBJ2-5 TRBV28 TGTGCCAGCAGTTTTGGCTCGAATCCTCTAGCGGGGGGCCGAGAGACCCAGTACTTC CASSFGSNPLAGGRETQYF
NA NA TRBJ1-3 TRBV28 TGTGCCAGCAGTCCAACTAGCTCTGGAAACACCATATATTTT CASSPTSSGNTIYF
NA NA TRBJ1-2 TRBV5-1 TGCGCCAGCAGCTTGGGAACCCTGGACGGCTATGGCTACACCTTC CASSLGTLDGYGYTF
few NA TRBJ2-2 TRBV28 TGTGCCAGCAGTCCCCCCTTGACCGGGGAGCTGTTTTTT CASSPPLTGELFF
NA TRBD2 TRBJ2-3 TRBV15 TGTGCCACCAGCAGAGATACACTAGCGAACACAGATACGCAGTATTTT CATSRDTLANTDTQYF
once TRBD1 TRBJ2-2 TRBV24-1 TGTGCCACCCATCCGGGACAGGGGGGCACCGGGGAGCTGTTTTTT CATHPGQGGTGELFF
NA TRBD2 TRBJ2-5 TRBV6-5 TGTGCCACTAGACGGGGGGGTGAGACCCAGTACTTC CATRRGGETQYF
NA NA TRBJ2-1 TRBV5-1 TGCGCCAGCAGCTTGGACCTTGGAGATGAGCAGTTCTTC CASSLDLGDEQFF
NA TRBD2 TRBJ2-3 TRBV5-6 TGTGCCAGCAGCCGGACTAGCGGGGGGTACGGGGCAGATACGCAGTATTTT CASSRTSGGYGADTQYF
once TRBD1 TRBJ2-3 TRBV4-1 TGCGCCAGCAGCCAAGCCCCTGACCGGGACAGGGTTACGTATACGCAGTATTTT CASSQAPDRDRVTYTQYF
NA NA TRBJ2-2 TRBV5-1 TGCGCCAGCAGCTTGGGACACACGAACACCGGGGAGCTGTTTTTT CASSLGHTNTGELFF
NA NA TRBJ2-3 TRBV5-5 TGTGCCAGCAGCCGTTCCCCCAGGGGCTTCCTCACAGATACGCAGTATTTT CASSRSPRGFLTDTQYF
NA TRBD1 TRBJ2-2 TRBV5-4 TGTGCCAGCAGCTTGGGGGACAGGGAAGCCGGGGAGCTGTTTTTT CASSLGDREAGELFF
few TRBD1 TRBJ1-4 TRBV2 TGTGCCAGCAGGGCCCAGGGGGACCGGAATGAAAAACTGTTTTTT CASRAQGDRNEKLFF
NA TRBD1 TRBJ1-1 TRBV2 TGTGCCAGCAGTGTACAGGGGCTTAGGAACACTGAAGCTTTCTTT CASSVQGLRNTEAFF
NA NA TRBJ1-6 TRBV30 TGTGCCTGGAGTGCCCCAGTCTCAGGGGTAGATTCACCCCTCCACTTT CAWSAPVSGVDSPLHF
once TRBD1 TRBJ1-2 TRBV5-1 TGCGCCAGCAGCTCACAGGGGTCGGGCTATGGCTACACCTTC CASSSQGSGYGYTF
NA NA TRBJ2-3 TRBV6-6 TGTGCCAGCAGTTCCCGGACAGCGGGTACAGATACGCAGTATTTT CASSSRTAGTDTQYF
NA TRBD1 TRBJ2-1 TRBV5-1 TGCGCCAGCAGCTTAAAAGAGGGGGCAAATGAGCAGTTCTTC CASSLKEGANEQFF
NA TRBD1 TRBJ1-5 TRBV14 TGTGCCAGCAGCCGGGACAGCTTAATTAGCAATCAGCCCCAGCATTTT CASSRDSLISNQPQHF
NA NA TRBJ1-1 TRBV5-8 TGTGCCAGCAGCTTTGTCCAGGGTACGGCGGCTTTCTTT CASSFVQGTAAFF
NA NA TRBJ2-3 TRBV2 TGTGCCAGCGGTGGGAATACGCAGTATTTT CASGGNTQYF
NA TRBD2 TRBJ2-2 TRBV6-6 TGTGCCAGTATGACTAGCGGGGGGGGTACCGGGGAGCTGTTTTTT CASMTSGGGTGELFF
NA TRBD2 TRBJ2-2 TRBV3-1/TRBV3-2 TGTGCCAGCAGCCTAGCGGGGGGGCAAGCCGGGGAGCTGTTTTTT CASSLAGGQAGELFF
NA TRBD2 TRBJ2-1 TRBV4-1 TGCGCCAGCAGCCAAGGGCGGGGGGGCAGGTACAATGAGCAGTTCTTC CASSQGRGGRYNEQFF
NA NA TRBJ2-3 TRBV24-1 TGTGCCACCAGTAGGACCACTGGGGGGACGGCAGATACGCAGTATTTT CATSRTTGGTADTQYF
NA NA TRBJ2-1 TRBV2 TGTGCCAGCAGTCCACTTCCGCGAGGGGGTCGGTACAATGAGCAGTTCTTC CASSPLPRGGRYNEQFF
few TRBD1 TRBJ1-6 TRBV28 TGTGCCAGCAGTTTTGCGGGACAGGTTTATAATTCACCCCTCCACTTT CASSFAGQVYNSPLHF
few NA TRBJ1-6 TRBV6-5 TGTGCCAGCAGATACTGGACGGATAATTCACCCCTCCACTTT CASRYWTDNSPLHF
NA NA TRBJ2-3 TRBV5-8 TGTGCCAGCAGCTTGGCCTCTATAGCCACAGATACGCAGTATTTT CASSLASIATDTQYF
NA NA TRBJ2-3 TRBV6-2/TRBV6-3 TGTGCCAGCAGTTACCGAGGGGCGGTTACGCAGTATTTT CASSYRGAVTQYF
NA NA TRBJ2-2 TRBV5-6 TGTGCCAGCAGCCTTTTAGGGACATCCTCGAACACCGGGGAGCTGTTTTTT CASSLLGTSSNTGELFF
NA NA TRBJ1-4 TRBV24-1 TGTGCCACCAAGATGGAGGCAACTAATGAAAAACTGTTTTTT CATKMEATNEKLFF